These 14 T cell receptor beta chains were all obtained from the same sample, sequenced in a study of T cell repertoires in cytomegalovirus infection (dated by TCRdb to between 2019 and 2020). Sequencing was performed on an Illumina HiSeq 1500. TCRdb reworked the public reads: Q25 trimming with fastp, MiXCR clone assembly, productive beta chains retained. Under each unique CDR3 protein, matching rows form one entry showing the most common genes and DNA. Here the sample has approximately 260,000 distinct CDR3 sequences; about 17% occur a single time. Roughly 45% of the sample belongs to the ten largest clones. Sequencing used CD8+ T cells from PBMCs. The receptors shown here come from a human donor in good health (CMV status not recorded). Some clones in this sample may be carry-over from other donors' samples.

The chain joins TRBV7-9 to TRBJ2-7, with D perhaps matching TRBD1 (5 bases). The CDR3 consists of 12 residues. Germline V gives CDR1 SEHNR, CDR2 FQNEAQ (reference sequence). V was pared by 4 bases and J by 7 bases, with 11 bases between. The chain's CDR3 is CASSSNNREQYF. The CDR3 nucleotides read TGTGCCAGCAGCTCAAATAACAGGGAGCAGTACTTC. The complete variable domain, with remaining parts taken from reference TRBV7-9 and TRBJ2-7, reads DTGVSQNPRHKITKRGQNVTFRCDPISEHNRLYWYRQTLGQGPEFLTYFQNEAQLEKSRLLSDRFSAERPKGSFSTLEIQRTEQGDSAMYLCASSSNNREQYFGPGTRLTVT.

This clonotype was detected ten times or more. This sequence joins TRBV28 and TRBJ2-7, with 7 bases lining up with TRBD1. The CDR3 runs 17 residues. The V and J ends lost 5 bases and 1 base, in that order; junction bases with no gene match: 14. Germline V lookup: CDR1 MDHEN, CDR2 SYDVKM. The CDR3 region is CASSGSQDRRFSYEQYF. The CDR3 DNA is TGTGCCAGCAGTGGTAGCCAGGACAGGCGATTTTCCTACGAGCAGTACTTC.

In this sample, this clonotype turned up many times. The chain recombines TRBV12-3 or TRBV12-4 with TRBJ2-1; D is unclear. Trimming stripped 7 bases from V and 7 bases from J, with 20 bases between. This CDR3 contains 15 residues. The CDR3 protein is CASTRAALVSNEQFF. For the CDR3, the DNA is TGTGCCAGCACCCGGGCTGCCCTGGTTTCGAATGAGCAGTTCTTC.

The table lists this clonotype with a count of one. The chain employs TRBV6-5 and TRBJ2-2; D may be TRBD1 or TRBD2 (6 bases each). Germline CDR1 MNHEY, CDR2 SVGAGI. The V and J ends lost 10 bases and 4 bases respectively, with 16 bases between them. This CDR3 comprises 14 residues. CDR3 protein: CATARGLGTGELFF. CDR3 in DNA: TGTGCCACGGCCCGGGGGCTTGGCACCGGGGAGCTGTTTTTT.

The chain recombines TRBV6-2 or TRBV6-3 with TRBJ1-5; maybe TRBD1 (6 bases). The CDR3 loop spans 16 amino acids. Germline CDR1 is MNHEY and CDR2 is SVGEGT. Trimming pared 5 bases from V and 3 bases from J, leaving 17 bases between. In DNA, the CDR3 is TGTGCCAGCAGTCTTGGCAGGGGTGATGACAATCAGCCCCAGCATTTT. Protein sequence: CASSLGRGDDNQPQHF.

The chain combines TRBV12-3 or TRBV12-4 with TRBJ2-4; a weak D match, TRBD1 (6 bases). The CDR3 runs 16 residues. Trimming removed 5 bases from V and 2 bases from J, with 16 bases in between. This CDR3 reads CASSHTVTGSKNIQYF. The CDR3 DNA follows: TGTGCCAGCAGTCATACCGTTACAGGGTCCAAAAACATTCAGTACTTC.

This clonotype was counted ten times or more. V and J are TRBV6-1 and TRBJ2-7, with 7 positions matching TRBD1. J gave up 3 bases and V 4 bases, and 9 bases lay outside the gene matches. Germline lookup yields CDR1 MNHNS and CDR2 SASEGT. This CDR3 spans 15 amino acids. CDR3 DNA sequence: TGTGCCAGCAGTGTGGGACAGAGTATCGTCTACGAGCAGTACTTC. This sequence encodes CASSVGQSIVYEQYF.

This clonotype has a handful of counts. The rearrangement links TRBV7-9 to TRBJ1-1; D ambiguous. Germline lookup yields CDR1 SEHNR and CDR2 FQNEAQ (reference sequence). V lost 3 bases and J lost 2, with 10 bases in between. The CDR3 extends over 14 amino acids. The CDR3 loop is CASSFIGGNTEAFF. In DNA form, the CDR3 reads TGTGCCAGCAGCTTCATCGGCGGTAACACTGAAGCTTTCTTT.

V usage is TRBV6-5 and J usage is TRBJ2-7; 13 nucleotides match TRBD2. The junction had 1 base not matched to a gene; V was cut back by 2 bases and J by 3 bases. The CDR3 consists of 15 residues. Germline assignment: CDR1 MNHEY and CDR2 SVGAGI. The CDR3: CASSYGTSGIYEQYF. CDR3 nucleotides: TGTGCCAGCAGTTACGGGACTAGCGGGATCTACGAGCAGTACTTC.

This clonotype has only a few counts. The CDR3 sequence is CASSQDIPAGTRSSPLHF. The CDR3 DNA reads TGTGCCAGCAGCCAAGATATCCCCGCCGGGACACGGAGTTCACCCCTCCACTTT. The chain combines TRBV4-2 with TRBJ1-6; possible D gene TRBD1, 6 bases. Looked up from germline, CDR1 is LGHNA and CDR2 is YNFKEQ. V was cut by 0 bases and J by 9 bases, with 21 bases left in between. The CDR3 runs to 18 residues.

There are many counts of this clonotype. This rearrangement joins TRBV7-2 to TRBJ2-1, with 9 bases fitting TRBD1. J lost 10 bases, V lost 1 base, and 11 bases had no gene match. The CDR3 consists of 16 residues. From germline, CDR1 is SGHTA and CDR2 FQGNSA. CDR3 sequence: CASSLGRWTGELEQFF. The DNA for the CDR3 is TGTGCCAGCAGCTTAGGGCGGTGGACAGGGGAGTTGGAGCAGTTCTTC.

This clonotype was counted ten times or more. The chain carries TRBV28 and TRBJ2-5; unclear D gene. Germline CDR1 and CDR2: MDHEN and SYDVKM. Trimming shortened V by 5 bases and J by 2 bases, and 15 bases separated the two germline ends. This CDR3 region has 15 residues. The CDR3 DNA sequence: TGTGCCAGCAGTCCCACGACGTATGTTCAAGAGACCCAGTACTTC. It codes for CASSPTTYVQETQYF.

The chain employs TRBV7-9 and TRBJ2-4, with 10 bases matching TRBD2. From germline, CDR1 is SEHNR and CDR2 FQNEAQ (reference sequence). The ends lost 10 bases at V and 5 bases at J; junction bases unmatched: 8. The length of the CDR3 is 14 residues. The CDR3 loop reads CATGDTSGENIQYF. The CDR3 nucleotides read TGTGCCACAGGAGATACTAGCGGGGAAAACATTCAGTACTTC.

This clonotype was seen a few times. This chain connects TRBV20-1 to TRBJ1-2; no reliable D call. CDR1 and CDR2 (germline): DFQATT, SNEGSKA (reference sequence). CDR3 size: 15 residues. V was clipped by 7 bases and J by 5 bases, with 23 bases between them. The CDR3 is CSVQMSGTTFYGYTF. For the CDR3, the DNA is TGCAGTGTCCAGATGTCCGGTACGACCTTTTATGGCTACACCTTC.